Shown below are 6 T cell receptor beta chains from a single sample sequenced in a study of blood T cell repertoires in COVID-19. The table came from immunoSEQ multiplex PCR; TCRdb's copy has only in-frame clones and leaves some out. This sample carries about 59,000 clones, more than 75% of them seen once, and the ten largest clones take 10% to 15%. Sequencing was done on a sample of peripheral blood. The source is a man older than 75 with acute or convalescent COVID-19.

This rearrangement joins TRBV10-2 to TRBJ2-7, with D perhaps TRBD2 (7 bases). The CDR3 covers 13 residues. Trimming left V 5 bases short and J 4 bases short, with 12 bases between. Per germline, CDR1 WSHSY and CDR2 SAAADI. This CDR3 is CASSTGGGYEQYF. Here the CDR3 DNA reads TGCGCCAGCAGTACGGGGGGCGGGTACGAGCAGTACTTC.

V gene TRBV2 combines with J gene TRBJ2-3; 8 bases line up with TRBD2. The junction had 14 bases not matched to a gene; V was cut back by 6 bases and J by 6 bases. This CDR3 has 16 residues. Looked up from germline, CDR1 is SNHLY and CDR2 is FYNNEI. The DNA for the CDR3 is TGTGCCAGCAGCCGACGAGGGCGGGAGGCCGGGGATACGCAGTATTTT. Translation: CASSRRGREAGDTQYF.

The chain links TRBV29-1 to TRBJ1-3, with D tentatively TRBD1 (6 bases). V was clipped by 1 base and J by 0 bases, with 13 bases between them. The CDR3 extends over 16 amino acids. The germline V gene encodes CDR1 SQVTM and CDR2 ANQGSEA. The CDR3 here is CSVEGTADHSGNTIYF. The CDR3 DNA sequence: TGCAGCGTTGAAGGGACAGCCGATCACTCTGGAAACACCATATATTTT. Together with reference TRBV29-1 and TRBJ1-3, the CDR3 gives the full variable domain: SAVISQKPSRDICQRGTSLTIQCQVDSQVTMMFWYRQQPGQSLTLIATANQGSEATYESGFVIDKFPISRPNLTFSTLTVSNMSPEDSSIYLCSVEGTADHSGNTIYFGEGSWLTVV.

The chain uses TRBV5-6 and TRBJ2-2; 10 bases match TRBD1. The CDR3 is made up of 16 amino acids. V lost 0 bases, J lost 7 bases, and 6 bases stayed unmatched. CDR1 and CDR2 (germline): SGHDT, YYEEEE. The CDR3 DNA sequence: TGTGCCAGCAGCTTGGGACAGGGGGCGCGAGGCGGGGAGCTGTTTTTT. Protein sequence: CASSLGQGARGGELFF.

The chain recombines TRBV6-2 or TRBV6-3 with TRBJ1-5; 12 nucleotides line up with TRBD1. V lost 3 bases to trimming and J lost 0 bases; unmatched junction nucleotides: 6. This CDR3 is 18 amino acids long. Germline V CDR1 and CDR2: MNHEY, SVGEGT. The CDR3 protein is CASSYTRDRGLSNQPQHF. DNA for the CDR3: TGTGCCAGCAGTTATACCCGGGACAGGGGGCTTAGCAATCAGCCCCAGCATTTT.

V and J are TRBV15 and TRBJ2-7; 9 bases map to TRBD1. This CDR3 has 14 residues. Germline CDR1 reads LNHNV; CDR2 reads YYDKDF (reference sequence). J gave up 7 bases and V 0 bases, and 4 bases lay outside the gene matches. The CDR3 sequence is CATSREQGAGEQYF. CDR3 bases: TGTGCCACCAGCAGAGAACAGGGGGCGGGGGAGCAGTACTTC.